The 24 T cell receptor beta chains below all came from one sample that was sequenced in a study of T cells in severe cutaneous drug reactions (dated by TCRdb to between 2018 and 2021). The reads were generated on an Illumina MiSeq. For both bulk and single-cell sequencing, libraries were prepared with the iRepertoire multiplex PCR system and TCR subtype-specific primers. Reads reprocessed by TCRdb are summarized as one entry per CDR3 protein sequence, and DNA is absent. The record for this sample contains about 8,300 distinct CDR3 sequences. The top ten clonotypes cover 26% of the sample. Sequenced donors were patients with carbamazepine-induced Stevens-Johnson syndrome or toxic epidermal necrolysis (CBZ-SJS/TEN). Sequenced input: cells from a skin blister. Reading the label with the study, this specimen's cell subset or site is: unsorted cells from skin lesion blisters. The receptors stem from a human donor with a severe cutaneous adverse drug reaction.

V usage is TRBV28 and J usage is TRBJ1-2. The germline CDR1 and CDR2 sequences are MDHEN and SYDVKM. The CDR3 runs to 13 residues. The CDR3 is CASSFGTNYGYTF.

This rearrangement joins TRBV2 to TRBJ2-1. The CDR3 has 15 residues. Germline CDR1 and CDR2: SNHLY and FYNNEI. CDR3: CASSYDPSSYNEQFF.

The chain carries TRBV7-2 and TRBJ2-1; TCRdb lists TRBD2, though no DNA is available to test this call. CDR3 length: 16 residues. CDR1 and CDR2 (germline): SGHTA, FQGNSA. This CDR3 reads CASSSNPLGSYNEQFF.

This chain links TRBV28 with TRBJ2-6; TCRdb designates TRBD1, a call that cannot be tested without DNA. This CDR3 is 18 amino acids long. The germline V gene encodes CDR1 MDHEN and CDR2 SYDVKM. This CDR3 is CASSFGGGGNAGANVLTF.

The CDR3 spells CASSLVGTGLAVYNEQFF. The chain combines TRBV13 with TRBJ2-1; TCRdb designates TRBD2, a call that cannot be tested without DNA. Germline V CDR1 and CDR2: PRHDT, FYEKMQ (reference sequence). This CDR3 comprises 18 residues. Together with reference TRBV13 and TRBJ2-1, the CDR3 gives the full variable domain: AAGVIQSPRHLIKEKRETATLKCYPIPRHDTVYWYQQGPGQDPQFLISFYEKMQSDKGSIPDRFSAQQFSDYHSELNMSSLELGDSALYFCASSLVGTGLAVYNEQFFGPGTRLTVL.

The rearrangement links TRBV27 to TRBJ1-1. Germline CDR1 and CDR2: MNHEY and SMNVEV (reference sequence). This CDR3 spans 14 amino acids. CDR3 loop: CASSFGGSGAEAFF.

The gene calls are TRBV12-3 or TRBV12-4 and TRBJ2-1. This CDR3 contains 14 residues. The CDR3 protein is CASKENGVLGEQFF.

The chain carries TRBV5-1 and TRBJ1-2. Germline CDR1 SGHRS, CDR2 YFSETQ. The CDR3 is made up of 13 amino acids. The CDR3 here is CASSVGDNYGYTF. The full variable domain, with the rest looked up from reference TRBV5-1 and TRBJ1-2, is KAGVTQTPRYLIKTRGQQVTLSCSPISGHRSVSWYQQTPGQGLQFLFEYFSETQRNKGNFPGRFSGRQFSNSRSEMNVSTLELGDSALYLCASSVGDNYGYTFGSGTRLTVV.

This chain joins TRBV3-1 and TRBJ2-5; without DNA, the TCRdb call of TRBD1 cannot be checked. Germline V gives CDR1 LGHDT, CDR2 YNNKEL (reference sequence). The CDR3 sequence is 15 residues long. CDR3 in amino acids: CASSLGVVRQETQYF.

CDR3 residues: CASTGDSSYEQYF. The chain recombines TRBV14 with TRBJ2-7; checking the TCRdb D call of TRBD1 is not possible without DNA. The CDR3 is 13 residues long. Looked up from germline, CDR1 is SGHDN and CDR2 is FVKESK.

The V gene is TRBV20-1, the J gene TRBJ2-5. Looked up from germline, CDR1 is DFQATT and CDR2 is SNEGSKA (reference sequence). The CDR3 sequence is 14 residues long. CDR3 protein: CSARDFYSPETQYF.

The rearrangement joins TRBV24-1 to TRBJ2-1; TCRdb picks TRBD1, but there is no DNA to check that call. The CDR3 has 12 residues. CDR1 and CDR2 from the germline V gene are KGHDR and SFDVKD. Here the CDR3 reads CATSPGQTDQFF.

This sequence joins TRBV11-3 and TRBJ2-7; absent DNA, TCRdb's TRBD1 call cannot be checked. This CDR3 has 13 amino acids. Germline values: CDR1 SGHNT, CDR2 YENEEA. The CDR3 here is CASSPDYIDEQYF.

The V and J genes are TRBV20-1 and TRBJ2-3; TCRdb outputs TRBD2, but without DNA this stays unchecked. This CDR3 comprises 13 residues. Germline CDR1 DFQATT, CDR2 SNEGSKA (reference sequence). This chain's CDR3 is CSEISGRSDTQYF.

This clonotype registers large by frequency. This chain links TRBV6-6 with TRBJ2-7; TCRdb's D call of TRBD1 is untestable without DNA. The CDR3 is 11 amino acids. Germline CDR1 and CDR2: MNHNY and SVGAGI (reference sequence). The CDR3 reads CASSGTYEQYF.

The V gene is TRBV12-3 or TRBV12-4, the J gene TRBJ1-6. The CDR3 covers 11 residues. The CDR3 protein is CASSFGGALHF.

CDR3 region: CSVELGQINYGYTF. The rearrangement joins TRBV29-1 to TRBJ1-2; TCRdb's D gene call, TRBD1, goes unchecked for lack of DNA. The CDR3 contains 14 residues. Germline lookup yields CDR1 SQVTM and CDR2 ANQGSEA.

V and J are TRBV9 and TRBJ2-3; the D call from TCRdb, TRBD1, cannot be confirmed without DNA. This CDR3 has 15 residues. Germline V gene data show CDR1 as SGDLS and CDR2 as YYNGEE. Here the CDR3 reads CASSVRGEVVDTQYF.

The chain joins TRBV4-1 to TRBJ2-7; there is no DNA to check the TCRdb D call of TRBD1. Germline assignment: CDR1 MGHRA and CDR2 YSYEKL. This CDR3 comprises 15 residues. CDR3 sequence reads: CASSSHGKDIYEQYF.

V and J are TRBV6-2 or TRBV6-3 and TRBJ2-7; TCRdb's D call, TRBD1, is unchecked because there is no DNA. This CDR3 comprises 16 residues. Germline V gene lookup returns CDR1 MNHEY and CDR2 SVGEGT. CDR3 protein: CASSYSRQGSSYEQYF.

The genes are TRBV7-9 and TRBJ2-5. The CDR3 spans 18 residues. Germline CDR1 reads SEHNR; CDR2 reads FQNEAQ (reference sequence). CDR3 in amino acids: CASSLGWKLRNIQETQYF.

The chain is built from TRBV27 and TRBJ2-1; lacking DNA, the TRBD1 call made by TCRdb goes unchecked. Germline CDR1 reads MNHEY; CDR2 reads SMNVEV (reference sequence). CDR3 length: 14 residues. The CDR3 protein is CASSSMAGHGEQFF.

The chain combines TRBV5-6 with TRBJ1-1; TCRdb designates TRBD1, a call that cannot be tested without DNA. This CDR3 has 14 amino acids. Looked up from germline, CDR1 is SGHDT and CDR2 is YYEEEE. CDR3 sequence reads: CASSSGQGDTEAFF.

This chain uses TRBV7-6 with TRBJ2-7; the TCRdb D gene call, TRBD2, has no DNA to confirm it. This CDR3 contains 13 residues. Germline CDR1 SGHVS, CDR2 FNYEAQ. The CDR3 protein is CASSFRDSVEQYF. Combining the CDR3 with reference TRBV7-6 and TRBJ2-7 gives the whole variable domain GAGVSQSPRYKVTKRGQDVALRCDPISGHVSLYWYRQALGQGPEFLTYFNYEAQQDKSGLPNDRFSAERPEGSISTLTIQRTEQRDSAMYRCASSFRDSVEQYFGPGTRLTVT.